This T cell receptor beta chain appears in the sequencing data of a study of T cells in Graves' hyperthyroidism and ophthalmopathy. Findings and caveats of the study: The majority of expanded thyroid clonotypes above 0.001 also appeared in blood.

Amplified regions were TCR beta CDR3 sequences from RNA transcripts. The HTBI primer set was used in a first-round RT-PCR of the TCR CDR3. TCRdb recomputed calls from the multiplex PCR reads with MiXCR, one row per CDR3 protein. Of hundreds of thousands of distinct CDR3 sequences detected, about 43% appear once; the ten largest clones hold just under 8.5%. Germline loops: CDR1 SGHDN, CDR2 FVKESK. This CDR3 contains 15 residues. The V end lost 3 bases, the J end lost 10 bases, and 19 bases lay between the germline ends. On this clonotype: The antigen is unknown.

Sequences were obtained from peripheral blood or thyroid tissue (not recorded which). The chain couples TRBV14 to TRBJ1-5; TRBD1 is a possible D gene (6 bases). The TCR was taken from a woman between 18 and 30 years old with Graves' hyperthyroidism. CDR3 bases: TGTGCCAGCAGCCACCTGGGCCAGGGGAGTTCACCCCAGCATTTT. Protein product: CASSHLGQGSSPQHF.